The clone carrying this TCR beta chain occurred a few times. Time point given: newly diagnosed GD, antithyroid drugs for less than 3 months. The authors made the TCR library using RNA they extracted from PBMCs. Graves' disease diagnosis was established per American Thyroid Association guidelines. The authors drew approximately 10 milliliters of peripheral blood into EDTA tubes. Combining iRepertoire HTBI primers with Arm-PCR of CDR3 regions, the authors built TCR beta libraries. TCRdb re-called the multiplex PCR reads through MiXCR, storing one row per CDR3 protein. Here the sample spans more than 400,000 distinct CDR3 sequences, 15% to 20% being singletons. These data belong to a study of regulatory T cells in long-lasting Graves disease. The CDR3 spans 16 residues. Germline assignment: CDR1 SGHTA and CDR2 FQGTGA. After removal of 2 bases from V and 2 bases from J, the junction contained 5 bases not matched to a gene.

These same data were also listed under a study on T cells in Graves' hyperthyroidism and ophthalmopathy.

This receptor was taken from a man aged 40-49 years with Graves disease. The chain couples TRBV7-3 to TRBJ2-5, with 10 bases that match TRBD1. The sequencing here drew on peripheral blood mononuclear cells (PBMCs), taken at new diagnosis, from a patient treated with antithyroid drugs. The CDR3 DNA reads TGTGCCAGCAGCTTATTCGGGACAGGGGTTCAAGAGACCCAGTACTTC. Translation gives CASSLFGTGVQETQYF. Complete variable domain (other parts from reference TRBV7-3 and TRBJ2-5): GAGVSQTPSNKVTEKGKYVELRCDPISGHTALYWYRQSLGQGPEFLIYFQGTGAADDSGLPNDRFFAVRPEGSVSTLKIQRTERGDSAVYLCASSLFGTGVQETQYFGPGTRLLVL.